This entry lists 14 T cell receptor beta chains sequenced from one sample in a study of graft-versus-host responses after intestinal transplantation. This table comes from immunoSEQ multiplex PCR, and its TCRdb copy is limited to in-frame clones, with some not included. This sample has about 57,000 clones, with roughly 90% found just once. Specimen: PBMCs, collected 26 days after transplant. Receptors originate from a human patient who received an intestinal transplant, so some T cells may come from the graft donor.

The rearrangement joins TRBV6-1 to TRBJ2-1, with 7 bases aligning to TRBD1. CDR1 and CDR2 (germline): MNHNS, SASEGT. This CDR3 is built from 15 residues. J lost 4 bases, V lost 4 bases, and 7 bases had no gene match. Here the CDR3 DNA reads TGTGCCAGCAGTGCCCGGGACAGAAAGTACAATGAGCAGTTCTTC. Translation: CASSARDRKYNEQFF.

The CDR3 spells CASSYAVSVGWMEAFF. The CDR3 DNA reads as TGTGCCAGCAGTTACGCGGTGAGCGTCGGTTGGATGGAAGCTTTCTTT. The chain has TRBV6-6 and TRBJ1-1; D gene uncertain. Trimming pared 2 bases from V and 8 bases from J, leaving 21 bases between. The CDR3 has 16 amino acids. CDR1 MNHNY and CDR2 SVGAGI come from the germline V gene (reference sequence).

The genes are TRBV10-3 and TRBJ2-3; 7 bases map to TRBD1. The CDR3 runs to 13 residues. Unmatched junction bases numbered 9, after V lost 11 bases and J lost 4 bases. The germline V gene encodes CDR1 ENHRY and CDR2 SYGVKD. This chain's CDR3 is CAFGDSKADTQYF. The CDR3 region has the DNA TGTGCCTTCGGGGACAGCAAAGCAGATACGCAGTATTTT.

This chain connects TRBV21-1 to TRBJ1-4; TRBD1, the D gene given by the table, was not confirmed from the DNA. TRBV21-1 is termed a pseudogene. CDR3 length: 13 amino acids. The CDR3 here is CASSGSTNEKLFF. The CDR3 DNA reads as TGTGCCAGCAGCGGCTCAACTAATGAAAAACTGTTTTTT.

The chain couples TRBV7-2 to TRBJ1-2; D is perhaps TRBD1 (5 bases). V was shortened by 5 bases and J by 6 bases, with 19 bases between the two germline ends. The CDR3 runs to 15 residues. Germline V gene lookup returns CDR1 SGHTA and CDR2 FQGNSA. The CDR3 region has the DNA TGTGCCAGCAGCCTGACAGTGCGGGGATATGATGGCTACACCTTC. Its protein is CASSLTVRGYDGYTF.

The chain couples TRBV5-1 to TRBJ2-1; the match to TRBD2 covers 10 bases. Trimming at V came to 1 base and at J to 0 bases, leaving 1 base not matched to a gene. CDR3 length: 16 residues. From germline, CDR1 is SGHRS and CDR2 YFSETQ. CDR3 region: CASSLSSGSSYNEQFF. CDR3 in DNA: TGCGCCAGCAGCTTGTCTAGCGGGAGCTCCTACAATGAGCAGTTCTTC.

This chain uses TRBV10-2 with TRBJ1-1, with TRBD1 matching over 8 bases. V shed 5 bases, J shed 0 bases, and the junction held 11 bases outside the gene matches. The CDR3 sequence is 17 residues long. Germline lookup yields CDR1 WSHSY and CDR2 SAAADI. This chain's CDR3 is CASSLSRDRSMNTEAFF. For the CDR3, the DNA is TGCGCCAGCAGTCTATCCCGGGACAGGAGCATGAACACTGAAGCTTTCTTT.

The chain employs TRBV6-5 and TRBJ1-1; D is uncertain. The ends were cut back, 2 bases at V and 5 bases at J, with 9 bases in the middle. Germline-derived CDR1 and CDR2 are MNHEY and SVGAGI. The CDR3 covers 13 residues. The CDR3 region has the DNA TGTGCCAGCAGTTACGGAGAGTGGACTGAAGCTTTCTTT. It yields the protein CASSYGEWTEAFF.

The rearrangement uses TRBV5-6 and TRBJ1-2; no clear D gene. Germline CDR1 reads SGHDT; CDR2 reads YYEEEE. The V end was cut by 4 bases, the J end by 8 bases, with 18 bases between. The CDR3 runs 14 residues. CDR3 coding DNA: TGTGCCAGCAGCACCCCCAAGGAGATACGCGGCTACACCTTC. Protein sequence: CASSTPKEIRGYTF.

The chain carries TRBV2 and TRBJ2-1; D gene unclear. The CDR3 length is 14 residues. V was shortened by 1 base and J by 14 bases, with 18 bases between the two germline ends. The germline V gene has CDR1 SNHLY and CDR2 FYNNEI. The DNA for the CDR3 is TGTGCCAGCAGTGAAGTTTCGGTTGGTGGAGTGGAGTTCTTC. Translated: CASSEVSVGGVEFF.

The chain is built from TRBV4-1 and TRBJ1-4, with TRBD1 matching 10 bases. Trimming cost V 3 bases and J 7 bases; bases outside gene matches: 11. The V gene's germline CDR1 is MGHRA and CDR2 YSYEKL. The CDR3 consists of 17 residues. The CDR3 DNA reads TGCGCCAGCAGCCAGTTCCCCTCCGGGACAGGGGTTGAAAAACTGTTTTTT. Translated, it gives CASSQFPSGTGVEKLFF.

The genes are TRBV19 and TRBJ1-6, with 9 positions matching TRBD1. The V gene end was trimmed by 5 bases and the J gene end by 7 bases; junction bases not matched to a gene: 6. The CDR3 runs 15 residues. The germline CDR1 and CDR2 sequences are LNHDA and SQIVND (reference sequence). DNA for the CDR3: TGTGCCAGTAGTCCCCGGGACAGGGTAAATTCACCCCTCCACTTT. This sequence encodes CASSPRDRVNSPLHF.

The chain combines TRBV5-1 with TRBJ1-1, with D possibly being TRBD1 (5 bases). Germline assignment: CDR1 SGHRS and CDR2 YFSETQ. V lost 3 bases, J lost 5 bases, and 8 bases lay in between. This CDR3 has 12 residues. The CDR3: CASSSPGTEAFF. The CDR3 region has the DNA TGCGCCAGCAGCTCTCCAGGGACTGAAGCTTTCTTT.

The V gene is TRBV15, the J gene TRBJ2-7; D is unclear. Germline loops: CDR1 LNHNV, CDR2 YYDKDF (reference sequence). With 6 bases removed from V and 0 bases from J, the gap between germline ends came to 15 bases. The CDR3 spans 15 residues. The CDR3 DNA reads as TGTGCCACCAGTCCGAGCCCGAAAAGCTCCTACGAGCAGTACTTC. Amino acid sequence: CATSPSPKSSYEQYF.